The rows below give T cell receptor beta chains drawn from one sample of a study of CD8+ T cells in alopecia areata. Profiled with immunoSEQ multiplex PCR; TCRdb holds only in-frame clones, not every one. The repertoire consists of 150,000 or so clones, with around 86% occurring once and the leading ten covering more than 13%. This specimen was CD8+ T cells sorted from blood, taken at week 0. The receptors shown here come from a human donor with alopecia areata. CDR3s include the opening cysteine and the closing phenylalanine or tryptophan. Fields, in order: clone size, J gene, D gene, V gene, CDR3 protein, CDR3 DNA. The D gene is left open where the match is weak. Only part of the rows carry a size: once, few, many, or a class if the clone is expanded.

NA TRBJ2-7 NA TRBV2 CASSEVDTTYEQYF TGTGCCAGCAGTGAAGTGGACACAACCTACGAGCAGTACTTC
NA TRBJ1-2 NA TRBV2 CASSGLEGYYGYTF TGTGCCAGCAGTGGGCTGGAGGGGTACTATGGCTACACCTTC
NA TRBJ2-7 NA TRBV29-1 CSVEDPWSYEQYF TGCAGCGTTGAAGACCCCTGGTCCTACGAGCAGTACTTC
NA TRBJ2-2 TRBD1 TRBV27 CASSSPGQGFTGELFF TGTGCCAGCAGTTCTCCGGGACAGGGGTTCACCGGGGAGCTGTTTTTT
NA TRBJ2-3 TRBD2 TRBV7-3 CASSQIAGVGDTQYF TGTGCCAGCAGCCAAATAGCGGGAGTCGGAGATACGCAGTATTTT
NA TRBJ2-1 NA TRBV5-1 CASSGPADNEQFF TGCGCCAGCAGCGGACCAGCCGACAATGAGCAGTTCTTC
NA TRBJ2-7 TRBD1 TRBV29-1 CSVGRTGARGEQYF TGCAGCGTGGGGCGGACAGGGGCCAGGGGGGAGCAGTACTTC
few TRBJ2-3 NA TRBV6-5 CASSSGDTQYF TGTGCCAGCAGTTCCGGAGATACGCAGTATTTT
once TRBJ1-1 NA TRBV27 CASRGNLNTEAFF TGTGCCAGCAGAGGCAACTTGAACACTGAAGCTTTCTTT
NA TRBJ1-5 NA TRBV5-1 CASSLGHSNQPQHF TGCGCCAGCAGTTTGGGCCATTCCAATCAGCCCCAGCATTTT
NA TRBJ2-3 NA TRBV9 CASSVEDFFTDTQYF TGTGCCAGCAGCGTAGAGGACTTCTTCACAGATACGCAGTATTTT
NA TRBJ2-7 TRBD1 TRBV25-1 CASSELSDRGPYEQYF TGTGCCAGCAGTGAACTTAGTGACAGGGGTCCCTACGAGCAGTACTTC
NA TRBJ2-7 NA TRBV5-1 CASSLAYPTYEQYF TGCGCCAGCAGCTTGGCATACCCCACCTACGAGCAGTACTTC
NA TRBJ2-4 TRBD1 TRBV5-4 CASSLGGQKNIQYF TGTGCCAGCAGCTTGGGGGGACAGAAAAACATTCAGTACTTC
NA TRBJ2-1 NA TRBV27 CASRPLDYNEQFF TGTGCCAGCAGACCGCTAGACTACAATGAGCAGTTCTTC
NA TRBJ2-5 NA TRBV7-6 CASSLVVVRGQETQYF TGTGCCAGCAGCTTAGTCGTGGTCAGGGGACAAGAGACCCAGTACTTC
NA TRBJ1-2 TRBD1 TRBV5-1 CASSFGQGASYGYTF TGCGCCAGCAGCTTTGGACAGGGGGCGAGCTATGGCTACACCTTC
once TRBJ2-3 NA TRBV6-4 CASSDSWRLGKDTQYF TGTGCCAGCAGTGACTCCTGGAGACTAGGCAAAGATACGCAGTATTTT
once TRBJ1-3 NA TRBV7-9 CASSSPSRGGNTIYF TGTGCCAGCAGCTCCCCGTCCCGAGGCGGAAACACCATATATTTT
NA TRBJ2-7 TRBD1 TRBV5-4 CASSSPGQGPLYSSYEQYF TGTGCCAGCAGCTCTCCGGGACAGGGCCCCCTTTACAGCTCCTACGAGCAGTACTTC
NA TRBJ2-7 NA TRBV7-9 CASAEGSVEQYF TGTGCCAGCGCAGAGGGGTCCGTGGAGCAGTACTTC
NA TRBJ2-7 NA TRBV5-4 CASSSSYEQYF TGTGCCAGCAGCTCCTCCTACGAGCAGTACTTC
NA TRBJ1-2 NA TRBV6-5 CASSYGNYGYTF TGTGCCAGCAGTTATGGGAACTATGGCTACACCTTC
NA TRBJ2-7 NA TRBV25-1 CASSGPGLSSEQYF TGTGCCAGCAGTGGACCGGGACTCTCCAGCGAGCAGTACTTC
NA TRBJ2-2 TRBD2 TRBV5-1 CASSFGGLAGVFPWCAGELFF TGCGCCAGCAGCTTCGGGGGACTAGCGGGAGTCTTTCCATGGTGCGCCGGGGAGCTGTTTTTT
NA TRBJ1-2 NA TRBV10-3 CAIRPAGESGGYTF TGTGCCATCAGGCCCGCCGGGGAGTCCGGCGGCTACACCTTC
NA TRBJ2-1 NA TRBV11-1 CASSLGPDYNEQFF TGTGCCAGCAGCCTCGGACCGGACTACAATGAGCAGTTCTTC
NA TRBJ1-2 TRBD1 TRBV12-5 CASGPGTGTGYTF TGTGCTAGTGGTCCCGGGACAGGGACTGGCTACACCTTC
NA TRBJ1-1 NA TRBV27 CASSYGGSSTEAFF TGTGCCAGCAGTTATGGGGGGAGTAGCACTGAAGCTTTCTTT
NA TRBJ2-7 NA TRBV6-5 CASSYGSASYEQYF TGTGCCAGCAGTTACGGGTCGGCGTCCTACGAGCAGTACTTC
few TRBJ2-5 NA TRBV10-3 CAISDGGTSQETQYF TGTGCCATCAGTGACGGCGGTACCTCCCAAGAGACCCAGTACTTC
NA TRBJ2-7 NA TRBV7-9 CASSGGPYEQYF TGTGCCAGCAGCGGGGGCCCCTACGAGCAGTACTTC
NA TRBJ2-2 NA TRBV29-1 CSVEWGNTGELFF TGCAGCGTTGAATGGGGGAACACCGGGGAGCTGTTTTTT
few TRBJ2-6 TRBD2 TRBV29-1 CSVVAGDGANVLTF TGCAGCGTTGTAGCGGGGGACGGGGCCAACGTCCTGACTTTC
NA TRBJ2-5 NA TRBV29-1 CSVEGQGGKTQYF TGCAGCGTTGAGGGGCAGGGTGGAAAGACCCAGTACTTC
NA TRBJ2-3 TRBD1 TRBV7-9 CASSFGDSSTDTQYF TGTGCCAGCAGCTTTGGGGACAGCAGCACAGATACGCAGTATTTT
NA TRBJ2-1 TRBD2 TRBV7-3 CASSLRTSGRHRRHNEQFF TGTGCCAGCAGCTTACGGACTAGCGGGAGGCACCGTCGGCACAATGAGCAGTTCTTC
NA TRBJ2-4 TRBD2 TRBV27 CASSSPGIAGGPEAKNIQYF TGTGCCAGCAGTTCCCCGGGGATAGCGGGAGGGCCTGAAGCCAAAAACATTCAGTACTTC
NA TRBJ1-2 NA TRBV7-9 CASSLTGHYGYTF TGTGCCAGCAGCTTAACAGGGCACTATGGCTACACCTTC
NA TRBJ2-7 TRBD1 TRBV6-1 CASSEGTGFPYEQYF TGTGCCAGCAGTGAAGGGACAGGGTTCCCCTACGAGCAGTACTTC
NA TRBJ1-1 NA TRBV27 CASSLLGGTEAFF TGTGCCAGCAGTTTATTGGGGGGAACTGAAGCTTTCTTT
NA TRBJ2-7 TRBD1 TRBV27 CASSNPGQGPHEQYF TGTGCCAGCAGCAACCCGGGACAGGGGCCCCACGAGCAGTACTTC
NA TRBJ1-1 NA TRBV19 CASSTFTEAFF TGTGCCAGTAGTACCTTCACTGAAGCTTTCTTT
NA TRBJ2-5 TRBD2 TRBV7-9 CASSLEGAGGPDETQYF TGTGCCAGCAGCTTAGAAGGAGCGGGAGGGCCTGATGAGACCCAGTACTTC
NA TRBJ2-3 TRBD1 TRBV27 CASSYRDRDTQYF TGTGCCAGCAGTTACCGGGACAGGGATACGCAGTATTTT
NA TRBJ2-7 NA TRBV6-1 CATREGSYEQYF TGTGCCACCAGGGAAGGGAGTTACGAGCAGTACTTC
NA TRBJ1-1 NA TRBV19 CASGVLEAFF TGTGCCAGCGGTGTTCTAGAAGCTTTCTTT
once TRBJ2-2 NA TRBV28 CASSPQRTGELFF TGTGCCAGCAGTCCTCAGCGGACCGGGGAGCTGTTTTTT
NA TRBJ2-7 TRBD1 TRBV27 CASSPGQGSAYEQYF TGTGCCAGCAGTCCCGGACAGGGAAGTGCCTACGAGCAGTACTTC
once TRBJ2-7 TRBD1 TRBV30 CASLRTGSYEQYF TGTGCCTCGCTCCGGACAGGGAGCTACGAGCAGTACTTC
NA TRBJ1-5 TRBD1 TRBV30 CAWSGQGNQPQHF TGTGCCTGGAGTGGACAGGGTAACCAGCCCCAGCATTTT
few TRBJ2-3 TRBD1 TRBV6-5 CASSYGTGGNTQYF TGTGCCAGCAGTTACGGGACAGGGGGGAATACGCAGTATTTT
NA TRBJ1-3 TRBD1 TRBV9 CASSGRDRNSGNTIYF TGTGCCAGCAGCGGCCGGGACAGGAACTCTGGAAACACCATATATTTT